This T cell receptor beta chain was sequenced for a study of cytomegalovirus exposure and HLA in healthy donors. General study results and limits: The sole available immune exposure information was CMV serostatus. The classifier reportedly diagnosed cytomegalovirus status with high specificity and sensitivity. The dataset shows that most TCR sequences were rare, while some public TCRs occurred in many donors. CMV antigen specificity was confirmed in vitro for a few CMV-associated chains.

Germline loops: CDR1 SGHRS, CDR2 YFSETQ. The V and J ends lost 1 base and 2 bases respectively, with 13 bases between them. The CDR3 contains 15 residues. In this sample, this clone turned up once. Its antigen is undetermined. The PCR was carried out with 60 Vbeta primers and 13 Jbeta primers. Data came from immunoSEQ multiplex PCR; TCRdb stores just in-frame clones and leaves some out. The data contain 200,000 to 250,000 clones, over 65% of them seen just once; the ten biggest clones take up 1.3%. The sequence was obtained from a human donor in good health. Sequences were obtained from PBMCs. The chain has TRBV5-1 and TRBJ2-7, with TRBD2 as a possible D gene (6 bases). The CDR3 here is CASSLRTTVPYEQYF. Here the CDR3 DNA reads TGCGCCAGCAGCTTGAGGACTACGGTCCCCTACGAGCAGTACTTC.